These 21 T cell receptor beta chains originate from one sample sequenced in a study of blood T cell repertoires in COVID-19. Method: immunoSEQ multiplex PCR; TCRdb's copy keeps in-frame clones and lacks some. Of a few hundred thousand clones listed, roughly 88% are singletons. Input material: PBMCs or T cells enriched from blood (not recorded which). The receptors derive from a woman under 40 who had recovered from COVID-19.

The gene calls are TRBV5-4 and TRBJ2-5; tentative D call: TRBD1 (6 bases). In germline, CDR1 is SGHNT, CDR2 YYREEE (reference sequence). V lost 4 bases to trimming and J lost 5 bases, with 15 bases between them. There are 14 residues in the CDR3. The CDR3 coding sequence is TGTGCCAGCAGCACCCCGGACAGCGGCGAGACCCAGTACTTC. Encoded protein: CASSTPDSGETQYF. Supplemented by reference TRBV5-4 and TRBJ2-5, the full variable domain reads ETGVTQSPTHLIKTRGQQVTLRCSSQSGHNTVSWYQQALGQGPQFIFQYYREEENGRGNFPPRFSGLQFPNYSSELNVNALELDDSALYLCASSTPDSGETQYFGPGTRLLVL.

This sequence joins TRBV12-3 or TRBV12-4 and TRBJ1-2; no clear D. Trimming stripped 6 bases from V and 8 bases from J, with 16 bases between. This CDR3 region has 13 residues. In DNA form, the CDR3 reads TGTGCCAGCAGACGACTCCAGAGGTCCGGCTACACCTTC. Its translation is CASRRLQRSGYTF.

The chain is built from TRBV19 and TRBJ1-2; D may be TRBD1 (5 bases). Trimming took 3 bases from V and 2 from J, leaving 7 bases between them. CDR3 length: 13 residues. CDR1 and CDR2 from the germline V gene are LNHDA and SQIVND (reference sequence). CDR3: CASSMGLNYGYTF. CDR3 bases: TGTGCCAGTAGTATGGGGCTAAACTATGGCTACACCTTC.

The CDR3 loop is CASNLTPGYGYTF. CDR3 DNA sequence: TGTGCCAGCAACCTTACACCGGGGTATGGCTACACCTTC. This chain uses TRBV28 with TRBJ1-2; D not resolved. The CDR3 totals 13 residues. V lost 7 bases and J 5 bases, leaving 14 bases between the germline ends. CDR1 and CDR2 (germline): MDHEN, SYDVKM.

J is TRBJ1-2 and V is TRBV28; possibly TRBD1 for D (6 bases). Deletions cut 6 bases from V and 4 bases from J, with 15 bases between. The CDR3 extends over 14 amino acids. CDR1 is MDHEN and CDR2 is SYDVKM in the germline V gene. CDR3 DNA: TGTGCCAGCAGCCCGGGACATGCTCTCTATGGCTACACCTTC. Encoded protein: CASSPGHALYGYTF.

The genes are TRBV30 and TRBJ1-2; 7 positions agree with TRBD1. The CDR3 spans 14 residues. From germline, CDR1 is GTSNPN and CDR2 SVGIG (reference sequence). V trimming: 3 bases; J trimming: 5 bases; junction bases outside the gene matches: 9. CDR3 amino acids: CAWSFGTDIYGYTF. The CDR3, as DNA: TGTGCCTGGAGCTTCGGGACAGACATTTATGGCTACACCTTC.

The gene calls are TRBV19 and TRBJ1-1; possibly TRBD1 for D (5 bases). The germline gives CDR1 LNHDA, CDR2 SQIVND (reference sequence). V dropped 7 bases and J dropped 1 base, with 19 bases sitting between them. The CDR3 is 16 amino acids. In DNA, the CDR3 is TGTGCCAGTAAGGCCTTCCGGGGGGGAGGGAACACTGAAGCTTTCTTT. Protein sequence: CASKAFRGGGNTEAFF.

V usage is TRBV5-6 and J usage is TRBJ1-5, with 8 bases fitting TRBD1. The ends lost 2 bases at V and 1 base at J; junction bases unmatched: 5. From germline, CDR1 is SGHDT and CDR2 YYEEEE. The CDR3 covers 16 residues. Written as DNA, the CDR3 is TGTGCCAGCAGCTTCGCCGACAGGGGCAGCAATCAGCCCCAGCATTTT. It specifies CASSFADRGSNQPQHF.

The V gene is TRBV19, the J gene TRBJ1-4, with unresolved D. Trimming took 7 bases from V and 3 from J, leaving 12 bases between them. The CDR3 spans 14 residues. Looked up from germline, CDR1 is LNHDA and CDR2 is SQIVND (reference sequence). The CDR3 loop reads CASTSLGANEKLFF. CDR3 in DNA: TGTGCCAGTACCTCCCTTGGAGCTAATGAAAAACTGTTTTTT.

CDR3 loop: CASSYNLGSRGYTF. The CDR3 DNA reads as TGTGCCAGCAGCTATAATTTAGGATCGAGGGGCTACACCTTC. The chain has TRBV2 and TRBJ1-2; unclear D gene. The CDR3 extends over 14 amino acids. Trimming stripped 6 bases from V and 8 bases from J, with 19 bases between. From germline, CDR1 is SNHLY and CDR2 FYNNEI.

The rearrangement links TRBV7-8 to TRBJ1-4; TRBD1 might be the D (6 bases). CDR3 size: 14 residues. Germline V gives CDR1 SGHVS, CDR2 FQNEAQ. V lost 4 bases to trimming and J lost 10 bases, with 16 bases between them. In nucleotides, the CDR3 is TGTGCCAGCAGCTCCCGGGCTAAAGGGGGAAAACTGTTTTTT. It translates to CASSSRAKGGKLFF. Complete variable domain (other parts from reference TRBV7-8 and TRBJ1-4): GAGVSQSPRYKVAKRGQDVALRCDPISGHVSLFWYQQALGQGPEFLTYFQNEAQLDKSGLPSDRFFAERPEGSVSTLKIQRTQQEDSAVYLCASSSRAKGGKLFFGSGTQLSVL.

This chain links TRBV5-1 with TRBJ2-1; TRBD1 agrees at 7 bases. The germline V gene has CDR1 SGHRS and CDR2 YFSETQ. There are 14 residues in the CDR3. V shed 0 bases and J 6 bases; nucleotides not matched to a gene: 3. The CDR3 region has the DNA TGCGCCAGCAGCTTGGGTGACAGGGCCAATGAGCAGTTCTTC. This sequence encodes CASSLGDRANEQFF.

The V gene is TRBV19, the J gene TRBJ2-7; TRBD2 agrees at 7 bases. CDR3 size: 15 residues. The germline gives CDR1 LNHDA, CDR2 SQIVND (reference sequence). V was clipped by 5 bases and J by 6 bases; unmatched bases: 13. As DNA, the CDR3 is TGTGCCAGTAGTTCGGGGACTATTACTGTCGGCGAGCAGTACTTC. Protein: CASSSGTITVGEQYF.

The CDR3 sequence: CASSGGPGSGGGTYNEQFF. Written as DNA, the CDR3 is TGCGCCAGCAGTGGAGGTCCGGGTAGCGGGGGTGGAACCTACAATGAGCAGTTCTTC. This chain uses TRBV10-1 with TRBJ2-1, with 9 bases that match TRBD2. The CDR3 is 19 residues long. Unmatched junction bases numbered 15, after V lost 4 bases and J lost 2 bases. Germline V lookup: CDR1 WNHNN, CDR2 SYGVQD (reference sequence).

The chain links TRBV7-6 to TRBJ2-7, with D possibly TRBD1 on 6 matching bases. Germline CDR1 reads SGHVS; CDR2 reads FNYEAQ. CDR3 length: 16 residues. V dropped 5 bases and J dropped 1 base, with 18 bases sitting between them. In DNA form, the CDR3 reads TGTGCCAGCAGCGACCCGATCCGGGACACGTCCTACGAGCAGTACTTC. Encoded protein: CASSDPIRDTSYEQYF.

V usage is TRBV6-5 and J usage is TRBJ1-4; D not resolved. The CDR3 is 15 amino acids. The V end lost 0 bases, the J end lost 7 bases, and 12 bases lay between the germline ends. Germline loops: CDR1 MNHEY, CDR2 SVGAGI. CDR3 nucleotides: TGTGCCAGCAGTTACTCCGCGGGCGGCCGTGAAAAACTGTTTTTT. Its translation is CASSYSAGGREKLFF.

This sequence joins TRBV27 and TRBJ1-1; a possible D gene is TRBD1 (5 bases). The ends were cut back, 0 bases at V and 2 bases at J, with 7 bases in the middle. CDR3 size: 14 residues. Germline-derived CDR1 and CDR2 are MNHEY and SMNVEV (reference sequence). CDR3 loop: CASSLSGGNTEAFF. DNA for the CDR3: TGTGCCAGCAGTTTATCGGGGGGTAACACTGAAGCTTTCTTT.

The chain joins TRBV28 to TRBJ1-2, with 12 bases fitting TRBD1. This CDR3 spans 13 amino acids. From germline, CDR1 is MDHEN and CDR2 SYDVKM. With 6 bases clipped from V and 8 bases from J, the junction kept 4 bases outside the gene matches. CDR3 protein: CASRGTGGRGYTF. The CDR3, as DNA: TGTGCCAGCAGGGGGACAGGGGGCCGGGGCTACACCTTC.

CDR3 sequence: CASTLSGASSYNEQFF. As DNA, the CDR3 is TGTGCCAGCACCCTTAGCGGGGCCAGCTCCTACAATGAGCAGTTCTTC. V gene TRBV27 combines with J gene TRBJ2-1; 8 bases are a match to TRBD2. Germline CDR1 is MNHEY and CDR2 is SMNVEV (reference sequence). The CDR3 runs to 16 residues. The junction had 8 bases not matched to a gene; V was cut back by 7 bases and J by 0 bases.

The chain recombines TRBV18 with TRBJ1-6; 7 nucleotides line up with TRBD1. Per germline, CDR1 KGHSH and CDR2 LQKENI. The CDR3 loop spans 19 amino acids. V shed 3 bases and J 2 bases; nucleotides not matched to a gene: 13. The CDR3: CASSPLRLRDSTYNSPLHF. The CDR3 nucleotides read TGTGCCAGCTCACCTCTTCGTCTCCGGGACAGTACCTATAATTCACCCCTCCACTTT. The full variable domain, completed using reference TRBV18 and TRBJ1-6, is NAGVMQNPRHLVRRRGQEARLRCSPMKGHSHVYWYRQLPEEGLKFMVYLQKENIIDESGMPKERFSAEFPKEGPSILRIQQVVRGDSAAYFCASSPLRLRDSTYNSPLHFGNGTRLTVT.

In DNA form, the CDR3 reads TGTGCCAGCAGTTACATGAGGGAGAATGAAAAACTGTTTTTT. Translation gives CASSYMRENEKLFF. The chain combines TRBV6-5 with TRBJ1-4; D call uncertain. In germline, CDR1 is MNHEY, CDR2 SVGAGI. The V end was cut by 2 bases, the J end by 5 bases, with 9 bases between. The CDR3 has 14 residues.